A selection of T cell receptor beta chains follows, all from one sample in a study of OX40 agonist ivuxolimab in advanced cancers. Data came from immunoSEQ multiplex PCR; TCRdb stores just in-frame clones and leaves some out. Altogether around 100,000 clones are present, 90% being singletons, with the ten largest covering 0.31%. Sequences were derived from CD4+ or CD8+ T cells sorted from blood, sampled in a trial of the OX40 agonist ivuxolimab. These receptors originate from an adult with an advanced solid tumor such as melanoma, head and neck, liver or kidney cancer. Both conserved end residues are part of each CDR3. Each record gives: J gene, clone size, D gene, V gene, CDR3 DNA, CDR3 protein. D genes are given only for firm matches. The size field is filled for only some rows; it gives once, few, many or a size class.

TRBJ2-3	NA	NA	TRBV4-3	TGCGCCAGCAGCCAAACCCGCGGTCCCGGCACAGATACGCAGTATTTT	CASSQTRGPGTDTQYF
TRBJ1-5	few	NA	TRBV6-5	TGTGCCAGCAGTTACTCGTGGGGATATCAGCCCCAGCATTTT	CASSYSWGYQPQHF
TRBJ2-3	NA	TRBD1	TRBV18	TGTGCCAGCTCACCACGGGGGACAGCCAGAGTAGATACGCAGTATTTT	CASSPRGTARVDTQYF
TRBJ2-5	NA	NA	TRBV18	TGTGCCAGCTCACCACCTAACGGCAGGGGTCAAGAGACCCAGTACTTC	CASSPPNGRGQETQYF
TRBJ2-3	NA	NA	TRBV6-1	TGTGCCAGCAGTGAAGGTGGCATAGATACGCAGTATTTT	CASSEGGIDTQYF
TRBJ2-1	few	NA	TRBV4-1	TGCGCCAGCAGCCAAGATAGGGCTAACGGGTACAATGAGCAGTTCTTC	CASSQDRANGYNEQFF
TRBJ1-4	NA	NA	TRBV28	TGTGCCAGCAGTTTAGACAGGTTAGGTGAAAAACTGTTTTTT	CASSLDRLGEKLFF
TRBJ2-7	NA	NA	TRBV6-6	TGTGCCAGCAGGGTTGATAGCGGTGCCTACGAGCAGTACTTC	CASRVDSGAYEQYF
TRBJ1-2	NA	TRBD1	TRBV18	TGTGCCAGCTCACCAGGGACAGGGGGTGGCTATGGCTACACCTTC	CASSPGTGGGYGYTF
TRBJ2-1	NA	TRBD2	TRBV7-9	TGTGCCAGCAGCATCCCCATAGCGGGAGGGCCCTCCTACAATGAGCAGTTCTTC	CASSIPIAGGPSYNEQFF
TRBJ2-1	NA	TRBD2	TRBV6-1	TGTGCCAGCAGACTAACTAGCGGGGCCTACAATGAGCAGTTCTTC	CASRLTSGAYNEQFF
TRBJ1-2	NA	NA	TRBV18	TGTGCCAGCTCGCCCCCAGAGGGTTTTCCCTACACCTTC	CASSPPEGFPYTF
TRBJ2-6	NA	TRBD1	TRBV18	TGTGCCAGCTCAACAGGGGTTCGCTCTGGGGCCAACGTCCTGACTTTC	CASSTGVRSGANVLTF
TRBJ2-2	NA	NA	TRBV6-1	TGTGCCAGCGGGTGGGGAGGGGAGCTGTTTTTT	CASGWGGELFF
TRBJ2-7	once	NA	TRBV5-6	TGTGCCAGCAGCTTTCAGTATCAGAACGAGCAGTACTTC	CASSFQYQNEQYF
TRBJ1-1	NA	NA	TRBV2	TGTGCCAGCAGTGAGGACAGCCACACTGAAGCTTTCTTT	CASSEDSHTEAFF
TRBJ2-1	NA	NA	TRBV7-2	TGTGCCAGCAGCTTAGGGTTTGAGCAGTTCTTC	CASSLGFEQFF
TRBJ1-1	NA	TRBD1	TRBV6-6	TGTGCCAGCAGAGAGACAGGGCCTGGGGCTTTCTTT	CASRETGPGAFF
TRBJ2-1	NA	TRBD2	TRBV7-3	TGTGCCAGCAGCTCGGGACTAGCGTTTGAGGAGCAGTTCTTC	CASSSGLAFEEQFF
TRBJ2-7	NA	NA	TRBV4-1	TGCGCCAGCAGCCCAACAGGGACGGGCTACGAGCAGTACTTC	CASSPTGTGYEQYF
TRBJ1-1	NA	NA	TRBV19	TGTGCCAGTAAGGACCTCGGGAACACTGAAGCTTTCTTT	CASKDLGNTEAFF
TRBJ1-2	NA	NA	TRBV4-3	TGCGCCAGCAGCCAAGTTCTGGGGGCCCTCGCAGGGGGCTACACCTTC	CASSQVLGALAGGYTF
TRBJ1-4	NA	NA	TRBV6-6	TGTGCCAGCAGTTACCGGGGGGCAAGGATTGAAAAACTGTTTTTT	CASSYRGARIEKLFF
TRBJ2-3	once	TRBD1	TRBV5-1	TGCGCCAGCAGGGAGACAGGGGATAGAACAGATACGCAGTATTTT	CASRETGDRTDTQYF
TRBJ2-6	NA	NA	TRBV27	TGTGCCAGCCGGTCAGTGGCGGGCTCTGGGGCCAACGTCCTGACTTTC	CASRSVAGSGANVLTF
TRBJ1-4	NA	NA	TRBV9	TGTGCCAGCAGCCCAAGGCCAGGAAATAATGAAAAACTGTTTTTT	CASSPRPGNNEKLFF
TRBJ2-3	NA	NA	TRBV1	TGCACATTTAGGGGGCGGAGAGGGGCTTACACAGATACGCAGTATTTT	CTFRGRRGAYTDTQYF
TRBJ2-2	NA	NA	TRBV27	TGTGCCAGCAGTTTAGTCAACACCGGGGAGCTGTTTTTT	CASSLVNTGELFF
TRBJ2-7	NA	NA	TRBV6-5	TGTGCCAGCAGCCTACGGCTACTGGCCGAGCAGTACTTC	CASSLRLLAEQYF
TRBJ1-2	few	TRBD1	TRBV30	TGTGCCTGGACTCTAGGGGGCCGCGGCTATGGCTACACCTTC	CAWTLGGRGYGYTF
TRBJ2-5	NA	NA	TRBV11-3	TGTGCCAGCAGCCCCTCCGGGCTACAAGAGACCCAGTACTTC	CASSPSGLQETQYF